A single sample is the source of the 30 T cell receptor beta chains below, sequenced in a study of T cells in Graves' hyperthyroidism and ophthalmopathy. Using RNA transcripts as the source, TCR beta CDR3 regions were amplified. The HTBI primer set served for first-round RT-PCR of the TCR CDR3. MiXCR, run by TCRdb on the multiplex PCR reads, gives a single entry per CDR3 protein. The sample shows around 520,000 distinct CDR3 sequences, approximately 25% of them seen only once. The source material was blood. All receptors come from a woman aged 25 to 39 with Graves' ophthalmopathy.

There are a few counts of this clonotype. The chain couples TRBV12-3 or TRBV12-4 to TRBJ2-7; 8 bases are shared with TRBD1. V lost 10 bases, J lost 1 base, and 3 bases stayed unmatched. The CDR3 totals 12 residues. The CDR3 nucleotides are TGTGCCACACGACAGGGGTCCTACGAGCAGTACTTC. It specifies CATRQGSYEQYF.

The V gene is TRBV20-1, the J gene TRBJ2-7; a weak D match, TRBD1 (6 bases). Trimming cost V 4 bases and J 7 bases, with 11 bases left between them. Germline V gives CDR1 DFQATT, CDR2 SNEGSKA (reference sequence). This CDR3 contains 11 residues. CDR3 bases: TGCAGTGCTATCCAGGGGTGGGAGCAGTACTTC. Protein: CSAIQGWEQYF.

This clonotype was counted ten times or more. A much larger clone is a single base away; this may be a read error. The chain is built from TRBV6-5 and TRBJ1-3; 7 bases are a match to TRBD1. The CDR3 runs 15 residues. CDR1 is MNHEY, CDR2 SVGAGI, per germline. CDR3 nucleotides: TGTGCCGGCAGTTTGGCCGACAGGGAGGGTTACACCATATATTTT. Translation: CAGSLADREGYTIYF.

This chain joins TRBV11-2 and TRBJ2-2, with TRBD2 matching 14 bases. Per germline, CDR1 SGHAT and CDR2 FQNNGV. This CDR3 comprises 16 residues. The junction had 3 bases not matched to a gene; V was cut back by 5 bases and J by 4 bases. The CDR3 loop is CASSTGLAGVTGELFF. CDR3 nucleotides: TGTGCCAGCAGCACGGGACTAGCGGGAGTCACCGGGGAGCTGTTTTTT.

This clonotype was counted ten times or more. This chain connects TRBV7-3 to TRBJ2-2; D is perhaps TRBD1 (5 bases). The germline CDR1 and CDR2 sequences are SGHTA and FQGTGA. Trimming pared 5 bases from V and 6 bases from J, leaving 10 bases between. CDR3 length equals 13 residues. The CDR3 here is CASSIRAAGELFF. The CDR3 nucleotides are TGTGCCAGCAGCATCAGGGCGGCCGGGGAGCTGTTTTTT.

The V gene is TRBV6-5, the J gene TRBJ1-1; D gene ambiguous. CDR3 length: 16 residues. Trimming removed 4 bases from V and 0 bases from J, with 15 bases in between. Germline V gives CDR1 MNHEY, CDR2 SVGAGI. The DNA of the CDR3 is TGTGCCAGCAGTTCCCAGCGGGGAGGAATGAACACTGAAGCTTTCTTT. It yields the protein CASSSQRGGMNTEAFF.

This clonotype was recorded at least ten times. This chain links TRBV12-3 or TRBV12-4 with TRBJ1-3; D is undetermined. The CDR3 is 15 amino acids. V dropped 4 bases and J dropped 0 bases, with 10 bases sitting between them. CDR3 in DNA: TGTGCCAGCAGTTCCGGCGGGGACTCTGGAAACACCATATATTTT. It is translated as CASSSGGDSGNTIYF.

This clonotype was detected a few times. This chain's CDR3 is CASSPSQGGAEAFF. Written as DNA, the CDR3 is TGTGCCAGCTCACCCTCACAGGGGGGAGCTGAAGCTTTCTTT. The chain combines TRBV18 with TRBJ1-1; 8 bases are shared with TRBD1. Germline CDR1 is KGHSH and CDR2 is LQKENI. J gave up 6 bases and V 3 bases, and 6 bases lay outside the gene matches. The CDR3 length is 14 residues.

This clonotype was seen at least ten times. The chain joins TRBV7-9 to TRBJ1-2; D not certain. This CDR3 is built from 13 residues. CDR1 is SEHNR and CDR2 is FQNEAQ in the germline V gene (reference sequence). V lost 2 bases, J lost 9 bases, and 13 bases lay in between. The chain's CDR3 is CASSLSPRRRYTF. The CDR3 coding sequence is TGTGCCAGCAGCTTAAGCCCCAGACGACGCTACACCTTC.

With respect to this clonotype: A read error is possible here, since a much larger clone lies one base away. V usage is TRBV27 and J usage is TRBJ1-2; unclear D gene. CDR1 and CDR2 (germline): MNHEY, SMNVEV (reference sequence). The CDR3 runs to 15 residues. The CDR3 spells CASIPESRSFYGCTF. The CDR3 bases are TGTGCCAGCATTCCGGAGTCACGATCCTTTTATGGCTGCACCTTC.

This rearrangement joins TRBV12-3 or TRBV12-4 to TRBJ1-5, with D possibly TRBD1 on 5 matching bases. CDR3 length equals 17 residues. The V and J ends lost 4 bases and 1 base respectively, with 17 bases between them. CDR3 loop: CASSYKQDHLSNQPQHF. The CDR3 DNA sequence: TGTGCCAGCAGTTACAAACAGGACCACCTCAGCAATCAGCCCCAGCATTTT.

This clonotype was seen repeatedly, ten times or more. This chain connects TRBV28 to TRBJ1-3, with 8 bases that match TRBD1. This CDR3 has 13 amino acids. With 5 bases clipped from V and 3 bases from J, the junction kept 0 bases outside the gene matches. Germline CDR1 and CDR2: MDHEN and SYDVKM. CDR3: CASSDRGGNTIYF. The CDR3 bases are TGTGCCAGCAGTGACAGGGGTGGAAACACCATATATTTT.

This clonotype showed up many times. The chain uses TRBV6-2 or TRBV6-3 and TRBJ1-2; no clear D. This CDR3 has 13 amino acids. Trimming removed 7 bases at V and 3 bases at J, with 12 bases between. Germline CDR1 reads MNHEY; CDR2 reads SVGEGT. As DNA, the CDR3 is TGTGCCAGCAAGACACGTCATTACTATGGCTACACCTTC. Its translation: CASKTRHYYGYTF.

The chain couples TRBV25-1 to TRBJ2-7, with TRBD1 as a possible D gene (6 bases). The V end was cut by 2 bases, the J end by 2 bases, with 13 bases between. Germline assignment: CDR1 MGHDK and CDR2 SYGVNS. The CDR3 sequence is 15 residues long. Here the CDR3 DNA reads TGTGCCAGCAGTGAAGTCAACAGGGCCGCCTACGAGCAGTACTTC. Translation gives CASSEVNRAAYEQYF.

This clonotype was observed at least ten times. The V call is TRBV7-9, the J call TRBJ2-2; D is perhaps TRBD2 (6 bases). Germline CDR1 is SEHNR and CDR2 is FQNEAQ (reference sequence). The germline V and J ends were trimmed by 3 bases and 9 bases, with 17 bases remaining between them. CDR3 size: 15 residues. Here the CDR3 reads CASSLRLDTNRELFF. As DNA, the CDR3 is TGTGCCAGCAGCTTGAGACTAGATACGAACCGGGAGCTGTTTTTT.

This clonotype was recorded a few times. The chain recombines TRBV3-1 with TRBJ2-7; TRBD2 aligns across 11 bases. The CDR3 is 15 residues long. The germline CDR1 and CDR2 sequences are LGHDT and YNNKEL (reference sequence). V lost 2 bases to trimming and J lost 2 bases; unmatched junction nucleotides: 2. CDR3 residues: CASSQLLAGAYEQYF. The DNA for the CDR3 is TGTGCCAGCAGCCAACTACTAGCGGGGGCCTACGAGCAGTACTTC.

In its sample, this clonotype was seen a few times. The chain uses TRBV27 and TRBJ1-5; tentative D call: TRBD1 (5 bases). The CDR3 runs to 14 residues. Germline CDR1 reads MNHEY; CDR2 reads SMNVEV (reference sequence). V gave up 2 bases and J gave up 3 bases, with 8 bases separating them. This chain's CDR3 is CASSLHGANQPQHF. In DNA, the CDR3 is TGTGCCAGCAGTTTACATGGGGCCAATCAGCCCCAGCATTTT.

The CDR3 is CASSSSQGHGYTF. Here the CDR3 DNA reads TGTGCCAGCAGCTCGTCCCAGGGACATGGCTACACCTTC. The J gene is TRBJ1-2, the V gene TRBV7-9; maybe TRBD1 (5 bases). V lost 4 bases and J lost 6, with 12 bases in between. The CDR3 extends over 13 amino acids. The germline V gene encodes CDR1 SEHNR and CDR2 FQNEAQ (reference sequence). Full variable domain (rest looked up from reference TRBV7-9 and TRBJ1-2): DTGVSQNPRHKITKRGQNVTFRCDPISEHNRLYWYRQTLGQGPEFLTYFQNEAQLEKSRLLSDRFSAERPKGSFSTLEIQRTEQGDSAMYLCASSSSQGHGYTFGSGTRLTVV.

In its sample, this clonotype was seen many times. This chain links TRBV6-1 with TRBJ2-1, with TRBD1 matching 9 bases. V was clipped by 7 bases and J by 3 bases; unmatched bases: 7. The CDR3 sequence is 15 residues long. Per germline, CDR1 MNHNS and CDR2 SASEGT. Here the CDR3 reads CASKPTGQGYNEQFF. The CDR3 DNA reads as TGTGCCAGCAAACCGACGGGACAGGGCTACAATGAGCAGTTCTTC.

This clonotype was picked up many times. The chain joins TRBV6-1 to TRBJ2-5; D unresolved. CDR1 is MNHNS, CDR2 SASEGT, per germline. The CDR3 loop spans 13 amino acids. Trimming stripped 6 bases from V and 5 bases from J, with 13 bases between. CDR3 protein: CASRAPGSETQYF. The CDR3 bases are TGTGCCAGCAGGGCGCCCGGGTCGGAGACCCAGTACTTC.

This clonotype was seen ten or more times. CDR3 bases: TGTGCCAGCAGTTTAGCCGGCAGGGGGTACAATCAGCCCCAGCATTTT. The encoded protein is CASSLAGRGYNQPQHF. J is TRBJ1-5 and V is TRBV28, with TRBD1 matching over 7 bases. The V and J ends lost 2 bases and 3 bases, in that order; junction bases with no gene match: 7. CDR3 length equals 16 residues. Germline V CDR1 and CDR2: MDHEN, SYDVKM.

This clonotype came up many times. The chain uses TRBV12-3 or TRBV12-4 and TRBJ1-3; 8 positions agree with TRBD1. The CDR3 covers 13 residues. J gave up 8 bases and V 6 bases, and 6 bases lay outside the gene matches. CDR3 region: CASSRTGGHTIYF. In DNA form, the CDR3 reads TGTGCCAGCAGCAGAACAGGGGGACACACCATATATTTT.

This clonotype appeared many times. J is TRBJ2-7 and V is TRBV7-2; D is perhaps TRBD1 or TRBD2 (5 bases each). V lost 5 bases, J lost 2 bases, and 13 bases lay in between. Germline V gene lookup returns CDR1 SGHTA and CDR2 FQGNSA. The length of the CDR3 is 14 residues. Written as DNA, the CDR3 is TGTGCCAGCAGCATGGGACCCAGGGCCTACGAGCAGTACTTC. As protein: CASSMGPRAYEQYF.

With respect to this clonotype: A much larger clone is a single base away; this may be a read error. This sequence joins TRBV10-3 and TRBJ1-2; D not certain. The CDR3 loop spans 13 amino acids. CDR1 is ENHRY, CDR2 SYGVKD, per germline. CDR3 residues: CSITGSSNYGYTF. The CDR3 DNA is TGTTCCATCACGGGCTCCTCTAACTATGGCTACACCTTC.

This clonotype was counted ten times or more. The V and J genes are TRBV19 and TRBJ2-7, with TRBD1 matching 8 bases. This CDR3 is 15 amino acids long. Per the germline V gene, CDR1 is LNHDA and CDR2 is SQIVND (reference sequence). With 6 bases clipped from V and 3 bases from J, the junction kept 10 bases outside the gene matches. CDR3 residues: CASSAGGGGHYEQYF. The DNA of the CDR3 is TGTGCCAGTAGCGCAGGGGGCGGCGGGCACTACGAGCAGTACTTC.

A few counts support this clonotype. The genes are TRBV9 and TRBJ2-7; 7 nucleotides align to TRBD2. The germline V gene has CDR1 SGDLS and CDR2 YYNGEE. The CDR3 sequence is 15 residues long. V was clipped by 3 bases and J by 5 bases; unmatched bases: 11. This CDR3 is CASSASHGGTNEQYF. For the CDR3, the DNA is TGTGCCAGCAGCGCCTCTCACGGGGGGACGAACGAGCAGTACTTC.

This clonotype was detected a few times. The chain is built from TRBV28 and TRBJ2-7, with D uncertain. This CDR3 has 12 residues. V lost 8 bases to trimming and J lost 3 bases, with 11 bases between them. Per germline, CDR1 MDHEN and CDR2 SYDVKM. CDR3 amino acids: CASDEAGYEQYF. The CDR3 DNA reads as TGTGCCAGCGACGAAGCAGGCTACGAGCAGTACTTC.

The rearrangement links TRBV15 to TRBJ2-4, with D unclear. This CDR3 spans 14 amino acids. V dropped 1 base and J dropped 5 bases, with 9 bases sitting between them. Germline V lookup: CDR1 LNHNV, CDR2 YYDKDF (reference sequence). In DNA, the CDR3 is TGTGCCACCAGCAGAGTAGACCGACAAAACATTCAGTACTTC. As protein: CATSRVDRQNIQYF.

This chain joins TRBV28 and TRBJ2-7, with D possibly TRBD2 on 5 matching bases. CDR1 is MDHEN and CDR2 is SYDVKM in the germline V gene. V dropped 3 bases and J dropped 7 bases, with 16 bases sitting between them. The CDR3 runs 14 residues. The CDR3 nucleotides read TGTGCCAGCAGTTTGACGGCAACCCCGGGGGAGCAGTACTTC. Residues: CASSLTATPGEQYF.

This clonotype was observed at least ten times. The CDR3 coding sequence is TGTGCCAGCAGCTCACCATGGGCAGATCTAGAGACCCAGTACTTC. This encodes CASSSPWADLETQYF. The chain uses TRBV7-9 and TRBJ2-5; no reliable D call. There are 15 residues in the CDR3. Trimming shortened V by 4 bases and J by 4 bases, and 16 bases separated the two germline ends. CDR1 is SEHNR, CDR2 FQNEAQ, per germline (reference sequence).